The 5 T cell receptor beta chains presented below share a single source sample, sequenced in a study of CXCR3-negative and CXCR3-positive naive CD8 T cells (dated by TCRdb to the late 2010s). The paper's findings and limits, for the study overall: Compared with CXCR3-negative naive cells, CXCR3-positive naive cells had TRB CDR3s with higher hydrophobicity (lower Kidera factor 4), lower energy, and higher strength and volume indices.

Sequencer: NextSeq 550. The Human TCR Profiling Kit (MiLaboratory) was used to make UMI-labeled 5' RACE TRB cDNA libraries. Following TCRdb reprocessing, every CDR3 protein sequence forms one entry, and DNA is not provided. Per the sample table, the count is tens of thousands of distinct CDR3 sequences. The ten biggest clones cover 0.5% to 0.6% of the sample. These receptors are not linked to any known antigen. The sequencing input was naive CXCR3+ CD8+ T cells from blood. The cell subset or site label corresponds to: CD45RO-CCR7+CD27+CD95- naive CD8+ T cells expressing CXCR3 (TNR3+). Receptors originate from a human donor in good health. Some clones in this sample may be carry-over from other donors' samples.

Here the CDR3 reads CASSPVREAFF. V is TRBV7-9 and J is TRBJ1-1; TCRdb indicates TRBD1, and absent DNA this call remains unverified. The CDR3 has 11 residues. Germline V gene data show CDR1 as SEHNR and CDR2 as FQNEAQ (reference sequence).

The rearrangement uses TRBV28 and TRBJ2-7; TCRdb picks TRBD2, but there is no DNA to check that call. Per germline, CDR1 MDHEN and CDR2 SYDVKM. The CDR3 is 16 amino acids. The CDR3 here is CASSTGGLGGEYEQYF.

The chain employs TRBV29-1 and TRBJ2-1; checking the TCRdb D call of TRBD1 is not possible without DNA. The CDR3 runs 15 residues. Germline loops: CDR1 SQVTM, CDR2 ANQGSEA. CDR3 region: CSVEIGAGTGNEQFF.

J is TRBJ1-1 and V is TRBV7-9; TCRdb indicates TRBD1, and absent DNA this call remains unverified. This CDR3 spans 13 amino acids. Per the germline V gene, CDR1 is SEHNR and CDR2 is FQNEAQ (reference sequence). The CDR3: CASSSGVSTEAFF.

CDR3 residues: CASWLQGTDTQYF. The rearrangement uses TRBV6-5 and TRBJ2-3; the D gene TCRdb calls, TRBD1, cannot be checked with no DNA. This CDR3 has 13 amino acids. Germline V gene data show CDR1 as MNHEY and CDR2 as SVGAGI.